Listed below are T cell receptor beta chains from one sample, sequenced in a study of blood T cell repertoires in COVID-19. Using immunoSEQ multiplex PCR, the repertoire was profiled, and TCRdb retains in-frame clones only, with some absent. The repertoire holds around 130,000 clones, with around 89% as singletons. Material: peripheral blood. The source of these receptors is a man aged 65 to 85 with active COVID-19. CDR3s include the opening cysteine and the closing phenylalanine or tryptophan. Each record gives: V gene, D gene, J gene, CDR3 DNA, CDR3 protein. The D gene is left open where the match is weak.

>TRBV28|TRBD1|TRBJ1-2
TGTGCCAGCAGTTTAATACAGGGGAACTATGGCTACACCTTC
CASSLIQGNYGYTF
>TRBV7-9|.|TRBJ2-3
TGTGCCAGCAGCTTAGGACAAGTTACAGATACGCAGTATTTT
CASSLGQVTDTQYF
>TRBV11-2|TRBD2|TRBJ2-3
TGTGCCAGCAGCTTAGCGGTAGCGGGAGTGGATACGCAGTATTTT
CASSLAVAGVDTQYF
>TRBV10-3|TRBD1|TRBJ1-6
TGTGCCATCAGTCCGACAGGGCGTTCACCCCTCCACTTT
CAISPTGRSPLHF
>TRBV24-1|TRBD1|TRBJ2-1
TGTGCCACCAGTGACCCCGGGACAGGGGGGTCCAATGAGCAGTTCTTC
CATSDPGTGGSNEQFF
>TRBV5-6|TRBD2|TRBJ2-5
TGTGCCAGCAGCGACCTAGCGGGAGAGAGGGAGACCCAGTACTTC
CASSDLAGERETQYF
>TRBV4-1|.|TRBJ2-2
TGCGCCAGCAGCCAAGACCGGACAGTCACCGGGGAGCTGTTTTTT
CASSQDRTVTGELFF
>TRBV7-9|TRBD1|TRBJ2-5
TGTGCCAGCAGCTTAGGGACAGGAGGTGATGAGACCCAGTACTTC
CASSLGTGGDETQYF
>TRBV28|TRBD1|TRBJ1-4
TGTGCCAGCAGTTCCGGACAGGGAAGAAAACTGTTTTTT
CASSSGQGRKLFF
>TRBV24-1|.|TRBJ2-2
TGTGCCACAGGACAGATCACCGGGGAGCTGTTTTTT
CATGQITGELFF